This T cell receptor (beta chain) was obtained from a study of shared T cell receptors in the human thymus listed by TCRdb under 2021. With respect to the entire study: The study examined how self-reactive, shared T-cell receptor alpha chains are generated in the human thymus.

Comment on this clone: The target of this receptor is not known. Base qualities are not at hand, and no much larger clone is one base apart.

CDR1 and CDR2, looked up from the germline V gene, are SQVTM and ANQGSEA. The junction shows trimming of 0 bases on V and 0 bases on J, plus 11 bases between the germline ends. From cysteine to phenylalanine, the CDR3 is 15 amino acids long. Only the CDR3 region is kept as DNA, spanning 45 bases read in frame from base 1. The library came from the immunoSEQ multiplex PCR assay. The table was pulled from immuneACCESS by TCRdb, which kept in-frame rearrangements only. Such tables lose some clones; where checked, under half of the loss comes from unresolved V genes, and the rest has no known cause. The sample table holds 700,000 or so clones, of which approximately 85% were seen once. The ten top clones hold more than 0.008% of the sample. This sample was shared with a second study, whose subject was human thymus T cells. As noted in the second study: Immunologically healthy infants undergoing open corrective cardiac surgery for congenital heart defects in Finland were used as donors. The thymus tissue came from surgical resects taken out during corrective cardiac surgery. V and J gene segment usage appeared biased in both thymic and peripheral blood repertoires. The related research found that thymic TCR repertoires overlapped highly between unrelated individuals. The study used about 8 infant thymus samples plus four related peripheral blood samples to characterize TCR alpha and beta repertoires. The cohort included about 6 male and a couple of female infants, with donor ages spanning 7 to 244 days. Thymocytes were freed from the tissue by mechanical means and kept at -70 degrees C as pellets of 10-30 million cells. Genomic DNA was extracted from frozen cell pellets with a QIAsymphony instrument. The immunoSEQ multiplex PCR assay was used to amplify the TCRB and TCRAD loci from a standardized quantity of quality-controlled genomic DNA. Amplicons spanned the V(D)J region at a length sufficient to cover the CDR3 and identify V and J genes. Through the commercial immunoSEQ service, the amplicons were sequenced on an Illumina platform. Corrections for primer bias and sequencing errors followed previously described methods, while TCRAD and TCRB definitions were based on the IMGT database. The repertoires were analysed using immunoSEQ Analyzer 3.0 and VDJTools for basic statistics, V/J segment usage, diversity estimates, rarefaction and pairwise overlap. Chao1, ChaoE, Efron-Thisted, Shannon and inverse Simpson indices were used to estimate diversity, which was also estimated on datasets down-sampled to the smallest sample. For repertoire overlap, CDR3 nucleotide sequence, V gene and J gene had to match strictly, and clustering was done by Jaccard-based multidimensional scaling. Thymus samples yielded on average approximately 800,000 unique TCRB clonotypes, compared with some 83,000 from blood samples.

This chain joins TRBV29-1 to TRBJ1-1, with no confident D gene call. The sequenced material came from thymocytes. This TCR was sampled from a girl less than two years old with a congenital heart defect. Donor details come from another sample of the same person, matched by shared clones. DNA sequence: TGCAGCGTTGAAGATTCTGAACAAATGAACACTGAAGCTTTCTTT. Its coded protein is CSVEDSEQMNTEAFF. Reference TRBV29-1 and TRBJ1-1 proteins supply the regions before and after the CDR3; the full variable domain is: SAVISQKPSRDICQRGTSLTIQCQVDSQVTMMFWYRQQPGQSLTLIATANQGSEATYESGFVIDKFPISRPNLTFSTLTVSNMSPEDSSIYLCSVEDSEQMNTEAFFGQGTRLTVV.